This TCR beta chain was identified in a study of somatic mutations in cytotoxic T cells in rheumatoid arthritis listed by TCRdb under 2017. Looking at the study overall: Before any treatment started and right after they were diagnosed, patients gave peripheral blood samples (around 30 ml EDTA). A FACSAria II or Sony SH800 was used to flow-sort some V beta antibody-stained T-cell populations at nearly 100% purity, and TCRB sequencing was also done on sorted V beta1+ cells. To characterize clonality, the study used TCRB deep sequencing while asking whether somatic mutations are carried by expanded CD8+ T-cell clones in newly diagnosed, untreated rheumatoid arthritis. TCRB deep sequencing was performed for 65 rheumatoid arthritis patients and 20 or so healthy controls. Median age was essentially the same in the patient group and the control group.

Positive magnetic bead selection on an AutoMACS was used to isolate CD4+ and CD8+ cells, with flow cytometry used to check purity. A TCR V beta antibody panel was used in flow cytometry to screen first for clonal expansions, which were then characterized by TCRB deep sequencing of sorted CD8+ fractions. Peripheral blood mononuclear cells were isolated by Ficoll-Paque PLUS density gradient separation. DNA was extracted from CD4-enriched, CD8-enriched or PBMC samples with Nucleospin Tissue or Tissue XS kits and quantified with a Qubit 2.0 fluorometer. At the junction V is shortened by 0 bases and J by 6 bases, with 15 bases in between. From its cysteine to its phenylalanine, the CDR3 spans 15 amino acids. Solely the CDR3 DNA is kept, with 45 bases framed from the first base. The germline V gene encodes CDR1 SGDLS and CDR2 YYNGEE. Details on this clone: Its antigen remains undetermined. Base quality data are lacking; no much larger clone is found one base away.

Study-wide conclusions, independent of this receptor: In 8 of 65 patients the largest CD8+ clone exceeded 20% of CD8+ cells, and several identical CD8+ TCRB sequences were shared between blood and synovial fluid. The finding that TRBV07 was slightly underrepresented in patients was left unadjusted for multiple comparisons. In patients, CD8+ clonality rose with age (Spearman r=0.49), which was not the case in healthy controls. Rheumatoid arthritis patients and age-matched healthy controls did not significantly differ in CD8+ T-cell clonality. The expanded CD8+ clones had unknown antigen targets, and not appearing in virus-specific databases did not rule out that they were virus-specific.

Sequencing of TCRB CDR3 was done on genomic DNA with the immunoSEQ assay. In the source study's methods: Published virus-specific TCRB sequences were compared with patient CD8+ clones larger than 1%, and only a few matches were found. Nothing other than productive TCRB rearrangements was included in the analyses. Clonality was calculated as a Shannon entropy-based productive clonality index, and a clone was defined by a unique TCRB CDR3 sequence. Repertoire overlap for a pair of samples was computed from each clone's template counts relative to total templates per sample. V-gene usage from TCRB sequencing and V-gene usage measured by flow cytometry were correlated (Spearman r of 0.6 to 0.7). TCRdb's version of the immuneACCESS table is confined to in-frame rearrangements and falls short of the full clone set. An unresolved V gene accounts for under half of the shortfall where checked; the remainder is of unknown origin. That table is the source of V, J and clone size, and D and trimming were worked out from the DNA. For this sample there are about 30,000 clones; around 86% appear just once. The biggest ten clones account for just under 8.5% of the sample.

This sequence originates from an adult with rheumatoid arthritis. The rearrangement combines TRBV9 with TRBJ1-2, and perhaps TRBD1 as D gene, on 6 matching bases. Sample: CD8+ T cells sorted from blood. The CDR3 region: CASSVATGTNNGYTF. The nucleotides read TGTGCCAGCAGCGTAGCCACAGGGACTAATAATGGCTACACCTTC.